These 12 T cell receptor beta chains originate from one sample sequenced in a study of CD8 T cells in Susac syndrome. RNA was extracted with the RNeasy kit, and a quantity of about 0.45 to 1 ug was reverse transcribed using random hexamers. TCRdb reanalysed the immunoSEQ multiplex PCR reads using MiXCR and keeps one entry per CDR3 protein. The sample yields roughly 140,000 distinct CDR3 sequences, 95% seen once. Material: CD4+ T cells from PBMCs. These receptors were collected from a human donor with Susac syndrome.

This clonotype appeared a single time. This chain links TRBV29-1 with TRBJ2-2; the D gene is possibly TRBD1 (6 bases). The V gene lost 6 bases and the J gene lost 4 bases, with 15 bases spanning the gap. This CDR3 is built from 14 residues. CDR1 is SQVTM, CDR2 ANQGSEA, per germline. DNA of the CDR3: TGCAGCGTCGCCCCGGGACACAGCACCGGGGAGCTGTTTTTT. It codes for CSVAPGHSTGELFF.

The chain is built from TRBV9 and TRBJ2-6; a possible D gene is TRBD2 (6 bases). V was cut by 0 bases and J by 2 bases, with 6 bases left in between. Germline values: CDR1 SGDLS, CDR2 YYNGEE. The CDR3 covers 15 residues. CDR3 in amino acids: CASSVGGAGANVLTF. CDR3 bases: TGTGCCAGCAGCGTAGGGGGGGCTGGGGCCAACGTCCTGACTTTC. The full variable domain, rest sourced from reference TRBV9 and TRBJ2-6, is DSGVTQTPKHLITATGQRVTLRCSPRSGDLSVYWYQQSLDQGLQFLIQYYNGEERAKGNILERFSAQQFPDLHSELNLSSLELGDSALYFCASSVGGAGANVLTFGAGSRLTVL.

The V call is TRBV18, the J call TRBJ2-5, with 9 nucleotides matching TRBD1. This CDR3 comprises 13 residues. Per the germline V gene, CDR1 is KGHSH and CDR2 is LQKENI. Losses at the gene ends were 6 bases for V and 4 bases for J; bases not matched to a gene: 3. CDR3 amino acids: CASSPGQGETQYF. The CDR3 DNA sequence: TGTGCCAGCTCGCCGGGACAGGGAGAGACCCAGTACTTC. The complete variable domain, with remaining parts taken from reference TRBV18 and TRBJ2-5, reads NAGVMQNPRHLVRRRGQEARLRCSPMKGHSHVYWYRQLPEEGLKFMVYLQKENIIDESGMPKERFSAEFPKEGPSILRIQQVVRGDSAAYFCASSPGQGETQYFGPGTRLLVL.

For the CDR3, the DNA is TGCAGTGCTAGAGTAGATACGCAGTATTTT. It translates to CSARVDTQYF. The V and J genes are TRBV20-1 and TRBJ2-3; D gene unclear. Germline values: CDR1 DFQATT, CDR2 SNEGSKA (reference sequence). CDR3 length: 10 amino acids. The V end lost 1 base, the J end lost 5 bases, and 1 base lay between the germline ends.

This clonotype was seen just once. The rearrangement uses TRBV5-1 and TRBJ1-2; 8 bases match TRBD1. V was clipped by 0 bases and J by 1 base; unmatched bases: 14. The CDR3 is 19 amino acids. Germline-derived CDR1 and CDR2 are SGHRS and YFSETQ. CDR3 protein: CASSLDMVYGTGSNYGYTF. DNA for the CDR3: TGCGCCAGCAGCTTGGATATGGTTTACGGGACAGGCAGTAACTATGGCTACACCTTC. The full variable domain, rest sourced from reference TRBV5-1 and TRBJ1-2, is KAGVTQTPRYLIKTRGQQVTLSCSPISGHRSVSWYQQTPGQGLQFLFEYFSETQRNKGNFPGRFSGRQFSNSRSEMNVSTLELGDSALYLCASSLDMVYGTGSNYGYTFGSGTRLTVV.

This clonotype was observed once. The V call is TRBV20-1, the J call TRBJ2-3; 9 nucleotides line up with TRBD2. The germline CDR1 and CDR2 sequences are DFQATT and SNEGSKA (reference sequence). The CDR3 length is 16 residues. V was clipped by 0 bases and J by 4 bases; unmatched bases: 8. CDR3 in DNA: TGCAGTGCTAGAGATTCAGGCGGGGGGGCGGCAGATACGCAGTATTTT. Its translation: CSARDSGGGAADTQYF.

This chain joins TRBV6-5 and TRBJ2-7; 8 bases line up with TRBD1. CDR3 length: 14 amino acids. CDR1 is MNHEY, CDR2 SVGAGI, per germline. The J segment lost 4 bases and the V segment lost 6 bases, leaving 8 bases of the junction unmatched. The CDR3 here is CASRQGQGIYEQYF. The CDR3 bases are TGTGCCAGCAGACAAGGACAGGGTATATACGAGCAGTACTTC.

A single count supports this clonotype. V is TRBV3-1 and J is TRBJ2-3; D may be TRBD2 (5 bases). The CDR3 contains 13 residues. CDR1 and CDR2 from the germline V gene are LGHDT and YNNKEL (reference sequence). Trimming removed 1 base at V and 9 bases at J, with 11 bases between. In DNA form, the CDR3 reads TGTGCCAGCAGCCAAGTTTTAGCGATGACGCAGTATTTT. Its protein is CASSQVLAMTQYF.

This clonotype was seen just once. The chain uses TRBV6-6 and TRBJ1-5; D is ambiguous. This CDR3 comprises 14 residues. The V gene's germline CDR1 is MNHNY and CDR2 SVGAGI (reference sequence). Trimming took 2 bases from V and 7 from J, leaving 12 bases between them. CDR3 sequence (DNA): TGTGCCAGCAGTTACGCACCCCAAAGCCAGCCCCAGCATTTT. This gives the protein CASSYAPQSQPQHF.

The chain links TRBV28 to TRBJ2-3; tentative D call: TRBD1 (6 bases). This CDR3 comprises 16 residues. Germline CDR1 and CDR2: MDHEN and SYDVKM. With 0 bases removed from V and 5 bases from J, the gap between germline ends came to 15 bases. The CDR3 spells CASSLWITGIQDTQYF. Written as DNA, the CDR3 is TGTGCCAGCAGTTTATGGATCACAGGGATCCAAGATACGCAGTATTTT.

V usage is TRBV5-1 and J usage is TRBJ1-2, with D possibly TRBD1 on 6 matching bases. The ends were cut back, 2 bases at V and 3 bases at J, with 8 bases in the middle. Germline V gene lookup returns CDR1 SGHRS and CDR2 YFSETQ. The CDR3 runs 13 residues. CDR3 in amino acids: CASSFAGDYGYTF. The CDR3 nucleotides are TGCGCCAGCAGCTTCGCAGGGGACTATGGCTACACCTTC.

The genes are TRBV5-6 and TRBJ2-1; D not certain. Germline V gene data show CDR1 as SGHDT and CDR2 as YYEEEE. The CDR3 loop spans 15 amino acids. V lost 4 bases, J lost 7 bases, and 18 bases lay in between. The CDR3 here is CASSPSRANRNEQFF. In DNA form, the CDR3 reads TGTGCCAGCAGCCCGAGCCGGGCCAACCGAAATGAGCAGTTCTTC.